The clone carrying this T cell receptor beta chain was seen a handful of times. Its target is unknown. This CDR3 region has 17 residues. Trimming removed 8 bases from V and 4 bases from J; junction bases left unmatched: 20. Germline V gene sequence: CDR1 SQVTM, CDR2 ANQGSEA. This specimen belongs to a study of cytomegalovirus exposure and HLA in healthy donors. Study background: An earlier analysis identified 117 million unique TCR beta sequences in about 170 million T cells. Findings and limits, study-wide: Three CMV-associated chains proved CMV antigen-specific in vitro.

The PCR ran on 60 Vbeta and 13 Jbeta primers. Assay: immunoSEQ multiplex PCR; the TCRdb copy retains only in-frame clones and omits some. The sample includes around 140,000 clones, approximately 8.9% of them seen just once. Everyone who donated was a healthy bone marrow donor. This rearrangement joins TRBV29-1 to TRBJ1-5, with TRBD1 matching 7 bases. Material: PBMCs. This sequence was found in a woman aged 35 to 49 in good health and CMV-seropositive. The CDR3 region is CSLQVGRGTSGNQPQHF. The CDR3 bases are TGCAGCCTTCAAGTGGGCAGGGGGACCAGTGGAAATCAGCCCCAGCATTTT.